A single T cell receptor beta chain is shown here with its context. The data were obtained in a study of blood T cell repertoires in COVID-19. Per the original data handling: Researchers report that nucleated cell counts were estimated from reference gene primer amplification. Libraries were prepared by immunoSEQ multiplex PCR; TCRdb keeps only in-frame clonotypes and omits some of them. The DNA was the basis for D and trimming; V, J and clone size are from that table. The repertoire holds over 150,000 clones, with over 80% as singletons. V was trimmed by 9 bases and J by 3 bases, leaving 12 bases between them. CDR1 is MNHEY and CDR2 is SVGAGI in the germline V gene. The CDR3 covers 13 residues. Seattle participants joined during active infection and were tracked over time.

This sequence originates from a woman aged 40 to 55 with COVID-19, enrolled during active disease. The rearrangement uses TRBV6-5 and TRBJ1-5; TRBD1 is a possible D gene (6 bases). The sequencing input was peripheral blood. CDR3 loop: CASIQGNNQPQHF. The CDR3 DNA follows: TGTGCCAGTATACAGGGTAACAATCAGCCCCAGCATTTT.